A selection of T cell receptor beta chains follows, all from one sample in a study of breast tumors, draining lymph nodes, adjacent tissues. From the multiplex PCR reads, TCRdb called clonotypes with MiXCR, one entry per CDR3 protein. The repertoire has 9,000 to 15,000 distinct CDR3 sequences, roughly 35% of them found once; the top ten carry roughly 15%. Sample: breast tumor tissue. These receptor sequences come from a female donor with breast cancer. Some clones in this sample may be carry-over from other donors' samples. Both conserved end residues are part of each CDR3. The order of the fields is V gene, D gene, clone size, J gene, CDR3 protein, CDR3 DNA. D genes are given only for firm matches. Not every row has a clone size; where given, it reads once, few, many or a size class.

TRBV6-6	TRBD2	many	TRBJ2-7	CASTRTSGRGEQYF	TGTGCCAGCACCCGGACTAGCGGGAGAGGCGAGCAGTACTTC
TRBV28	NA	many	TRBJ1-4	CASSLPLGTNLGEKLFF	TGTGCCAGCAGTTTACCCCTCGGGACAAACCTGGGGGAAAAACTGTTTTTT
TRBV2	NA	NA	TRBJ2-7	CASKFAAGHYEQYF	TGTGCCAGCAAGTTCGCAGCGGGCCACTACGAGCAGTACTTC
TRBV20-1	TRBD2	NA	TRBJ2-7	CSARTGGRVNEQYF	TGCAGTGCAAGGACTGGCGGGAGGGTCAACGAGCAGTACTTC
TRBV7-9	NA	NA	TRBJ2-7	CASSYQGSGYEQYF	TGTGCCAGCAGCTACCAGGGGTCGGGCTACGAGCAGTACTTC
TRBV2	NA	many	TRBJ2-5	CASSPSVQETQYF	TGTGCCAGCAGCCCTAGCGTACAAGAGACCCAGTACTTC
TRBV19	NA	many	TRBJ2-3	CASSMGTDTQYF	TGTGCCAGTAGTATGGGTACAGATACGCAGTATTTT
TRBV7-9	NA	many	TRBJ1-5	CASSQDANQPQHF	TGTGCCAGCAGCCAAGACGCCAATCAGCCCCAGCATTTT
TRBV9	TRBD1	few	TRBJ2-1	CASSGPVSGQGLNEQFF	TGTGCCAGCAGCGGCCCAGTTTCGGGACAGGGGTTAAATGAGCAGTTCTTC
TRBV6-5	NA	many	TRBJ2-7	CASRYRDLYEQYF	TGTGCCAGCAGGTACAGGGACCTCTACGAGCAGTACTTC
TRBV4-1	TRBD2	large	TRBJ2-1	CASSGLAGGDEQFF	TGCGCCAGCTCGGGACTAGCGGGGGGCGATGAGCAGTTCTTC
TRBV3-1	TRBD2	NA	TRBJ2-1	CASSQENSGGRDEQFF	TGTGCCAGCAGCCAAGAGAATAGCGGGGGCCGAGATGAGCAGTTCTTC
TRBV2	TRBD2	NA	TRBJ2-7	CASRNSGRDEQYF	TGTGCCAGCAGGAATAGCGGGAGAGACGAGCAGTACTTC
TRBV20-1	NA	many	TRBJ2-5	CSARDPGLQETQYF	TGCAGTGCTAGAGATCCCGGGCTTCAAGAGACCCAGTACTTC
TRBV9	NA	many	TRBJ2-1	CASSWGGDTHPADNEQFF	TGTGCCAGCAGCTGGGGAGGGGACACTCACCCCGCGGACAATGAGCAGTTCTTC
TRBV12-3/TRBV12-4	TRBD1	medium-sized	TRBJ1-6	CASSDRGRSPLHF	TGTGCCAGCAGTGACAGGGGACGCTCACCCCTCCACTTT
TRBV15	TRBD2	many	TRBJ2-1	CATSRDLNGGAQEQFF	TGTGCCACCAGCAGAGATCTGAACGGGGGGGCCCAAGAGCAGTTCTTC
TRBV7-9	NA	many	TRBJ2-1	CASSLLLEQFF	TGTGCCAGCAGCTTATTACTAGAGCAGTTCTTC
TRBV7-7	TRBD1	NA	TRBJ1-2	CASSFGQGDYGYTF	TGTGCTAGCAGCTTCGGACAGGGGGACTATGGCTACACCTTC
TRBV28	TRBD2	few	TRBJ2-4	CASSAGGGHSIQYF	TGTGCCAGCAGTGCGGGGGGGGGACATAGCATTCAGTACTTC
TRBV20-1	NA	many	TRBJ2-1	CSAITSPWSHEQFF	TGCAGTGCTATTACTAGCCCGTGGTCCCATGAGCAGTTCTTC
TRBV5-1	NA	many	TRBJ2-5	CASSFSTGLETQYF	TGCGCCAGCAGCTTTTCTACGGGGCTGGAGACCCAGTACTTC
TRBV25-1	NA	medium-sized	TRBJ1-6	CASSGTGNSPLHF	TGTGCCAGCAGCGGAACAGGGAATTCACCCCTCCACTTT
TRBV19	NA	many	TRBJ2-2	CASRKQGTGELFF	TGTGCCAGTAGAAAACAGGGCACCGGGGAGCTGTTTTTT
TRBV3-1	NA	many	TRBJ1-2	CASRLGGADGYTF	TGTGCCAGCAGACTCGGGGGGGCGGATGGCTACACCTTC
TRBV20-1	TRBD1	NA	TRBJ1-5	CSAGYRGALNRPQRF	TGCAGTGCTGGATACAGGGGTGCCCTGAATCGGCCCCAGCGTTTT
TRBV5-1	NA	NA	TRBJ1-6	CASRFSDNSPLHF	TGCGCCAGCAGGTTTTCGGATAATTCACCCCTCCACTTT
TRBV25-1	NA	many	TRBJ1-6	CASPESAPLHF	TGTGCCAGCCCGGAGAGTGCACCCCTCCACTTT
TRBV27	NA	many	TRBJ1-2	CASSLKADYGYTF	TGTGCCAGCAGTTTAAAGGCAGACTATGGCTACACCTTC
TRBV7-3	TRBD2	medium-sized	TRBJ2-1	CASSPLAGGNEQFF	TGTGCCAGCAGCCCACTAGCGGGGGGCAATGAGCAGTTCTTC
TRBV20-1	TRBD1	many	TRBJ1-5	CSAVTGGGPQHF	TGCAGTGCCGTGACAGGGGGCGGGCCCCAGCATTTT
TRBV15	TRBD1	medium-sized	TRBJ2-7	CATSTRQGSSEQYF	TGTGCCACCAGCACCAGACAGGGGTCCTCCGAGCAGTACTTC
TRBV6-6	NA	NA	TRBJ1-2	CAGSLGVPYGCTF	NA
TRBV7-3	NA	NA	TRBJ2-1	CASSLTWQGRYGEQFF	TGTGCCAGCAGCTTAACGTGGCAGGGGAGGTACGGTGAGCAGTTCTTC
TRBV12-3/TRBV12-4	TRBD2	NA	TRBJ2-1	CASRPSGRIEQFF	TGTGCCAGCAGGCCTAGCGGGAGAATTGAGCAGTTCTTC
TRBV7-3	NA	many	TRBJ2-7	CATRGRAGEQYF	TGTGCAACCCGAGGCAGGGCGGGCGAGCAGTACTTC
TRBV5-1	NA	NA	TRBJ1-1	CASSLWGGQNTEAFF	TGCGCCAGCAGCCTTTGGGGGGGGCAGAACACTGAAGCTTTCTTT
TRBV24-1	TRBD1	NA	TRBJ1-2	CATRITGGNYGYTF	TGTGCCACCAGGATCACAGGGGGCAACTATGGCTACACCTTC
TRBV10-3	NA	NA	TRBJ2-1	CAISEGGIRANEQFF	TGTGCCATCAGTGAGGGGGGTATAAGAGCTAATGAGCAGTTCTTC
TRBV7-3	NA	NA	TRBJ2-7	CASSPCALGHGYEQYF	TGTGCCAGCAGCCCCTGCGCCTTGGGCCACGGATACGAGCAGTACTTC
TRBV11-3	TRBD2	many	TRBJ2-2	CASSLEGGTTGELFF	TGTGCCAGCAGCTTAGAGGGAGGGACGACCGGGGAGCTGTTTTTT
TRBV10-3	NA	NA	TRBJ1-6	CAISEGEGNSPLHF	TGTGCCATCAGTGAGGGGGAGGGTAATTCACCCCTCCACTTT